This TCR beta chain was recorded in a study of blood T cell repertoires in COVID-19. There are a few counts of this clone. Some clones are missing from TCRdb's copy, which holds only in-frame ones; the method was immunoSEQ multiplex PCR. This table has roughly 90,000 clones, about 85% appearing once. The CDR3 sequence is 13 residues long. Trimming at V came to 8 bases and at J to 12 bases, leaving 12 bases not matched to a gene. CDR1 is SGHTA, CDR2 FQGNSA, per germline. This sequence was found in a human donor in a cohort sampled during active COVID-19. Sequencing was done on a sample of peripheral blood. V is TRBV7-2 and J is TRBJ2-1, with 8 bases identical to TRBD2. CDR3 in DNA: TGTGCCAGCGAGGCGGGGGGCTCCATAGGGCAGTTCTTC. Translated, it gives CASEAGGSIGQFF.